Below, 18 T cell receptor beta chains from the same sample are listed, as sequenced in a study of OX40 agonist ivuxolimab in advanced cancers. The method was immunoSEQ multiplex PCR; TCRdb's version includes in-frame clones alone and lacks a portion of them. Here the sample spans fewer than 75,000 clones, roughly nine tenths being singletons. The source material was CD4+ or CD8+ T cells sorted from blood, sampled in a trial of the OX40 agonist ivuxolimab. These receptors were taken from an adult with an advanced solid tumor such as melanoma, head and neck, liver or kidney cancer.

The genes are TRBV9 and TRBJ1-2, with a tentative D call TRBD1 (6 bases). Germline CDR1 SGDLS, CDR2 YYNGEE. This CDR3 region has 14 residues. V was clipped by 0 bases and J by 4 bases, with 10 bases between them. Here the CDR3 reads CASSVGQGTYGYTF. In DNA form, the CDR3 reads TGTGCCAGCAGCGTAGGCCAGGGGACCTATGGCTACACCTTC.

The chain recombines TRBV19 with TRBJ1-6; weak D call: TRBD1 (6 bases). Germline CDR1 is LNHDA and CDR2 is SQIVND (reference sequence). The CDR3 consists of 15 residues. The V end lost 5 bases, the J end lost 7 bases, and 15 bases lay between the germline ends. Here the CDR3 reads CASSSGTFGNSPLHF. The CDR3 DNA reads as TGTGCCAGTAGTTCGGGGACATTCGGGAATTCACCCCTCCACTTT. The variable domain in full, completed from reference TRBV19 and TRBJ1-6, reads DGGITQSPKYLFRKEGQNVTLSCEQNLNHDAMYWYRQDPGQGLRLIYYSQIVNDFQKGDIAEGYSVSREKKESFPLTVTSAQKNPTAFYLCASSSGTFGNSPLHFGNGTRLTVT.

The sample holds one count of this clone. The chain recombines TRBV6-1 with TRBJ2-7; D call uncertain. The CDR3 has 14 amino acids. Deletions cut 5 bases from V and 1 base from J, with 12 bases between. Germline V gene lookup returns CDR1 MNHNS and CDR2 SASEGT. The CDR3 loop is CASSPMTRSYEQYF. In DNA form, the CDR3 reads TGTGCCAGCAGTCCAATGACAAGGTCCTACGAGCAGTACTTC.

The V gene is TRBV28, the J gene TRBJ2-7; D may be TRBD1 (6 bases). The germline V and J ends were trimmed by 5 bases and 4 bases, with 18 bases remaining between them. The CDR3 length is 15 residues. Germline loops: CDR1 MDHEN, CDR2 SYDVKM. CDR3 protein: CASSPPQGYQYEQYF. CDR3 nucleotide sequence: TGTGCCAGCAGTCCACCCCAGGGGTATCAGTACGAGCAGTACTTC. The entire variable domain, with the rest obtained from reference TRBV28 and TRBJ2-7, is as follows: DVKVTQSSRYLVKRTGEKVFLECVQDMDHENMFWYRQDPGLGLRLIYFSYDVKMKEKGDIPEGYSVSREKKERFSLILESASTNQTSMYLCASSPPQGYQYEQYFGPGTRLTVT.

In nucleotides, the CDR3 is TGTGCCAGCAGCCGCGCAGGGGGTGATGGCTACACCTTC. It encodes CASSRAGGDGYTF. The rearrangement links TRBV5-6 to TRBJ1-2; 7 nucleotides agree with TRBD1. Unmatched junction bases numbered 6, after V lost 4 bases and J lost 6 bases. Germline-derived CDR1 and CDR2 are SGHDT and YYEEEE. The CDR3 is made up of 13 amino acids.

V is TRBV5-1 and J is TRBJ2-5; possibly TRBD1 for D (6 bases). The V gene's germline CDR1 is SGHRS and CDR2 YFSETQ. The CDR3 is made up of 14 amino acids. Trimming removed 0 bases at V and 1 base at J, with 7 bases between. CDR3 sequence: CASSLAGVQETQYF. CDR3 DNA: TGCGCCAGCAGCTTGGCAGGGGTCCAAGAGACCCAGTACTTC.

The chain recombines TRBV11-2 with TRBJ2-1; TRBD2 might be the D (6 bases). The V end was cut by 1 base, the J end by 8 bases, with 18 bases between. CDR1 and CDR2 (germline): SGHAT, FQNNGV. The CDR3 runs 16 residues. This chain's CDR3 is CASSLVLRSSGDEQFF. The CDR3 coding sequence is TGTGCCAGCAGCTTAGTTTTACGGAGTTCGGGGGATGAGCAGTTCTTC. The full variable domain, with the rest looked up from reference TRBV11-2 and TRBJ2-1, is EAGVAQSPRYKIIEKRQSVAFWCNPISGHATLYWYQQILGQGPKLLIQFQNNGVVDDSQLPKDRFSAERLKGVDSTLKIQPAKLEDSAVYLCASSLVLRSSGDEQFFGPGTRLTVL.

The V and J genes are TRBV14 and TRBJ2-1; 8 positions agree with TRBD2. V shed 4 bases and J 0 bases; nucleotides not matched to a gene: 8. The germline gives CDR1 SGHDN, CDR2 FVKESK. The CDR3 loop spans 17 amino acids. CDR3 protein: CASSLERGSFSYNEQFF. DNA of the CDR3: TGTGCCAGCAGCCTGGAGCGGGGGTCCTTCTCCTACAATGAGCAGTTCTTC.

The rearrangement links TRBV11-2 to TRBJ1-6, with 7 bases lining up with TRBD1. CDR1 is SGHAT, CDR2 FQNNGV, per germline. CDR3 size: 20 residues. With 0 bases clipped from V and 0 bases from J, the junction kept 11 bases outside the gene matches. The CDR3 protein is CASSLEDSYRGNSYNSPLHF. DNA of the CDR3: TGTGCCAGCAGCTTAGAAGACTCGTACAGGGGCAACTCCTATAATTCACCCCTCCACTTT.

V usage is TRBV4-2 and J usage is TRBJ2-1; 8 positions agree with TRBD1. The V segment lost 1 base and the J segment 10 bases; nucleotides outside the gene matches: 12. CDR3 length: 16 residues. CDR1 LGHNA and CDR2 YNFKEQ come from the germline V gene. CDR3 region: CASSQVAGQGAREQFF. In DNA form, the CDR3 reads TGTGCCAGCAGCCAAGTTGCCGGCCAGGGGGCGCGGGAGCAGTTCTTC.

The chain's CDR3 is CASSPQGEETQYF. The CDR3 bases are TGTGCCAGCAGCCCACAGGGAGAAGAGACCCAGTACTTC. The chain recombines TRBV7-2 with TRBJ2-5, with a tentative D call TRBD1 (6 bases). V lost 5 bases to trimming and J lost 3 bases, with 10 bases between them. The CDR3 is 13 residues long. Germline-derived CDR1 and CDR2 are SGHTA and FQGNSA.

This clone showed up just once. The chain carries TRBV7-3 and TRBJ2-2; D is perhaps TRBD1 (6 bases). The CDR3 length is 13 residues. Per germline, CDR1 SGHTA and CDR2 FQGTGA. V lost 6 bases, J lost 8 bases, and 13 bases lay in between. The CDR3 loop reads CASREPGTGELFF. The CDR3 nucleotides read TGTGCCAGCAGGGAACCTGGGACAGGGGAGCTGTTTTTT.

The chain carries TRBV7-9 and TRBJ2-3; 14 bases align to TRBD2. Germline V gene lookup returns CDR1 SEHNR and CDR2 FQNEAQ (reference sequence). This CDR3 region has 16 residues. J gave up 8 bases and V 3 bases, and 7 bases lay outside the gene matches. The CDR3 loop is CASSFSGTSGSGTQYF. CDR3 nucleotides: TGTGCCAGCAGCTTCTCCGGGACTAGCGGGAGTGGTACGCAGTATTTT.

This chain connects TRBV5-1 to TRBJ2-5; the match to TRBD2 covers 10 bases. With 2 bases clipped from V and 1 base from J, the junction kept 2 bases outside the gene matches. CDR1 SGHRS and CDR2 YFSETQ come from the germline V gene. This CDR3 region has 15 residues. The CDR3, as DNA: TGCGCCAGCAGCTTCCGACTAGCGGGCCAAGAGACCCAGTACTTC. It codes for CASSFRLAGQETQYF.

CDR3 amino acids: CASSKDRGPGETQYF. CDR3 DNA: TGTGCCAGCAGCAAAGATAGAGGGCCGGGAGAGACCCAGTACTTC. The chain combines TRBV21-1 with TRBJ2-5; no DNA check was done on the table's D call, TRBD2. TRBV21-1 constitutes a pseudogene. The CDR3 covers 15 residues.

V usage is TRBV6-5 and J usage is TRBJ2-1, with D possibly being TRBD2 (5 bases). The germline gives CDR1 MNHEY, CDR2 SVGAGI. CDR3 length equals 13 residues. Trimming stripped 8 bases from V and 5 bases from J, with 13 bases between. DNA of the CDR3: TGTGCCAGCCACGGCAGCGGTAACAATGAGCAGTTCTTC. This translates into CASHGSGNNEQFF.

The chain carries TRBV7-8 and TRBJ2-1; D possibly corresponds to TRBD2 (6 bases). There are 17 residues in the CDR3. Trimming left V 1 base short and J 3 bases short, with 16 bases between. Germline CDR1 reads SGHVS; CDR2 reads FQNEAQ. The CDR3 reads CASSLGGASAGYNEQFF. The DNA for the CDR3 is TGTGCCAGCAGCTTAGGGGGTGCTAGCGCCGGCTACAATGAGCAGTTCTTC.

The rearrangement links TRBV5-6 to TRBJ1-5; D call uncertain. V was cut by 4 bases and J by 4 bases, with 12 bases left in between. Germline assignment: CDR1 SGHDT and CDR2 YYEEEE. The CDR3 loop spans 14 amino acids. The CDR3 reads CASSPDGKNQPQHF. In DNA form, the CDR3 reads TGTGCCAGCAGCCCGGACGGAAAAAATCAGCCCCAGCATTTT.